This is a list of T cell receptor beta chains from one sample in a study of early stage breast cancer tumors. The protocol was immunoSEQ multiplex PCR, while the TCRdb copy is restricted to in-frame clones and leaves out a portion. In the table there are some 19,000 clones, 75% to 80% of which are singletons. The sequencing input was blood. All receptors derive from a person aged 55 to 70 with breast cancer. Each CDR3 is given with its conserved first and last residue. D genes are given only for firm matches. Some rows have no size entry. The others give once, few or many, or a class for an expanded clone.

CDR3aa: CASITYGYTF
CDR3nt: TGTGCCAGTATTACATATGGCTACACCTTC
j_gene: TRBJ1-2
d_gene: .
v_gene: TRBV19
abundance: few

CDR3aa: CASRLQGPTDTQYF
CDR3nt: TGTGCCAGCAGATTACAGGGCCCGACAGATACGCAGTATTTT
j_gene: TRBJ2-3
d_gene: .
v_gene: TRBV6-1
abundance: .

CDR3aa: CASSFGANSPLHF
CDR3nt: TGTGCCAGCAGCTTCGGGGCCAATTCACCCCTCCACTTT
j_gene: TRBJ1-6
d_gene: .
v_gene: TRBV5-5
abundance: .

CDR3aa: CASSLASGSYEQYF
CDR3nt: TGTGCCAGCTCACTCGCCTCGGGAAGCTACGAGCAGTACTTC
j_gene: TRBJ2-7
d_gene: .
v_gene: TRBV18
abundance: .

CDR3aa: CASSPRTGGEGELFF
CDR3nt: TGCGCCAGCAGCCCTCGCACAGGGGGTGAAGGGGAGCTGTTTTTT
j_gene: TRBJ2-2
d_gene: TRBD1
v_gene: TRBV5-1
abundance: .

CDR3aa: CASAWTPDRGGQETQYF
CDR3nt: TGTGCCAGCGCGTGGACCCCCGACAGGGGTGGCCAAGAGACCCAGTACTTC
j_gene: TRBJ2-5
d_gene: TRBD1
v_gene: TRBV2
abundance: few

CDR3aa: CASSQGGDNYGYTF
CDR3nt: TGTGCCAGCAGCCAGGGGGGGGATAACTATGGCTACACCTTC
j_gene: TRBJ1-2
d_gene: TRBD1
v_gene: TRBV9
abundance: .

CDR3aa: CASSRDSYEQYF
CDR3nt: TGTGCCAGCAGCCGGGACAGTTACGAGCAGTACTTC
j_gene: TRBJ2-7
d_gene: TRBD1
v_gene: TRBV13
abundance: once

CDR3aa: CASSSSAMQNTEAFF
CDR3nt: TGTGCCAGCAGCTCCTCTGCCATGCAGAACACTGAAGCTTTCTTT
j_gene: TRBJ1-1
d_gene: .
v_gene: TRBV11-1
abundance: .

CDR3aa: CASSLGQGLNQPQHF
CDR3nt: TGCGCCAGCAGCTTGGGACAGGGCTTGAATCAGCCCCAGCATTTT
j_gene: TRBJ1-5
d_gene: TRBD1
v_gene: TRBV5-1
abundance: few

CDR3aa: CASSPGGEAFF
CDR3nt: TGTGCCAGCAGCCCGGGCGGGGAAGCTTTCTTT
j_gene: TRBJ1-1
d_gene: .
v_gene: TRBV7-9
abundance: .

CDR3aa: CASCKQGRREAFF
CDR3nt: TGTGCCAGCTGCAAACAGGGAAGACGTGAAGCTTTCTTT
j_gene: TRBJ1-1
d_gene: .
v_gene: TRBV6-5
abundance: .

CDR3aa: CASSETIAMNTEAFF
CDR3nt: TGTGCCAGCAGCGAAACCATAGCCATGAACACTGAAGCTTTCTTT
j_gene: TRBJ1-1
d_gene: .
v_gene: TRBV5-6
abundance: .

CDR3aa: CASSFTPSAPEQFF
CDR3nt: TGCGCCAGCAGCTTTACCCCGTCCGCCCCTGAGCAGTTCTTC
j_gene: TRBJ2-1
d_gene: .
v_gene: TRBV5-1
abundance: .

CDR3aa: CASSTTYARGRGYEQYF
CDR3nt: TGTGCCAGCAGTACAACCTATGCGCGGGGCAGAGGCTACGAGCAGTACTTC
j_gene: TRBJ2-7
d_gene: .
v_gene: TRBV11-2
abundance: .

CDR3aa: CASSDSSDSSVDTQYF
CDR3nt: TGTGCCAGCAGTGACTCCTCGGACAGTTCGGTAGATACGCAGTATTTT
j_gene: TRBJ2-3
d_gene: .
v_gene: TRBV6-4
abundance: .

CDR3aa: CASSPGTTNEKLFF
CDR3nt: TGTGCCAGCTCACCGGGAACAACTAATGAAAAACTGTTTTTT
j_gene: TRBJ1-4
d_gene: .
v_gene: TRBV18
abundance: .

CDR3aa: CASMGQDSGGYTF
CDR3nt: TGTGCCAGCATGGGACAGGACAGCGGCGGCTACACCTTC
j_gene: TRBJ1-2
d_gene: TRBD1
v_gene: TRBV6-1
abundance: few

CDR3aa: CASSMGQGEWQPQHF
CDR3nt: TGTGCCAGCTCAATGGGTCAGGGGGAATGGCAGCCCCAGCATTTT
j_gene: TRBJ1-5
d_gene: TRBD1
v_gene: TRBV18
abundance: .

CDR3aa: CASSYGLAKPYEQYF
CDR3nt: TGTGCCAGCAGTTACGGACTAGCAAAACCTTACGAGCAGTACTTC
j_gene: TRBJ2-7
d_gene: TRBD2
v_gene: TRBV6-6
abundance: medium-sized

CDR3aa: CASSLGAGGETQYF
CDR3nt: TGTGCCAGCAGCTTAGGTGCGGGTGGAGAGACCCAGTACTTC
j_gene: TRBJ2-5
d_gene: .
v_gene: TRBV11-3
abundance: .

CDR3aa: CASSSGHITDTQYF
CDR3nt: TGTGCCAGCAGCTCGGGACACATCACAGATACGCAGTATTTT
j_gene: TRBJ2-3
d_gene: .
v_gene: TRBV11-1
abundance: .

CDR3aa: CAIGGTSTDTQYF
CDR3nt: TGTGCCATAGGAGGGACTAGCACAGATACGCAGTATTTT
j_gene: TRBJ2-3
d_gene: .
v_gene: TRBV6-1
abundance: .

CDR3aa: CASSWVNTGELFF
CDR3nt: TGTGCCAGCTCGTGGGTGAACACCGGGGAGCTGTTTTTT
j_gene: TRBJ2-2
d_gene: .
v_gene: TRBV6-1
abundance: .